The clone carrying this T cell receptor (beta chain) has only a few counts. The antigen is undetermined. This sample is part of a study of identical twins. Study outcomes and limitations: Twins' excess sharing was less marked for out-of-frame beta sequences. Out-of-frame alpha sequences common to twins exhibited a surplus of low generation probability. Abundant beta clonotypes from cord blood had fewer insertions, unlike memory repertoires, which showed none.

The length of the CDR3 is 15 residues. CDR1 and CDR2 (germline): SNHLY, FYNNEI. Between the trimmed V and J ends, which lost 3 bases and 0 bases, there was a span of 9 bases. cDNA molecules carried unique molecular identifiers, and template switching added a universal primer site. TCRdb passed the 5' RACE reads through MiXCR, listing each CDR3 protein once. The sample has approximately 300,000 distinct CDR3 sequences; roughly 9.8% are singletons. The same data also went into a second study, on yellow fever vaccine responses in identical twins.

The chain is built from TRBV2 and TRBJ2-1; D gene unclear. This sequence was found in a woman between 18 and 29 years old in good health. The sample was CD8+ T cells sorted from blood. The CDR3 DNA is TGTGCCAGCAGTGAGCGGCCAAGCTCCTACAATGAGCAGTTCTTC. Its protein is CASSERPSSYNEQFF.